Below are 9 T cell receptor beta chains sequenced from a single sample in a study of identical twins. TCRdb analysed the 5' RACE reads with MiXCR anew, one entry per CDR3 protein. The table includes hundreds of thousands of distinct CDR3 sequences, about 7% detected once. The sample also formed part of further work on yellow fever vaccine responses in identical twins.

The specimen was PBMCs. Receptors originate from a woman between 18 and 30 years old in good health.

This clonotype has more than one count but fewer than ten. The gene calls are TRBV7-8 and TRBJ2-3; D possibly corresponds to TRBD2 (7 bases). CDR3 length: 18 residues. V gave up 1 base and J gave up 2 bases, with 19 bases separating them. Looked up from germline, CDR1 is SGHVS and CDR2 is FQNEAQ. The CDR3: CASSLGAGGGGLTDTQYF. The CDR3 DNA reads as TGTGCCAGCAGCTTAGGGGCTGGGGGCGGGGGACTCACAGATACGCAGTATTTT.

This clonotype was seen a few times. The chain recombines TRBV5-1 with TRBJ2-4; 9 bases fit TRBD1. Trimming removed 5 bases from V and 5 bases from J; junction bases left unmatched: 11. CDR1 and CDR2 from the germline V gene are SGHRS and YFSETQ. The CDR3 runs 16 residues. The CDR3 DNA is TGCGCCAGCAGTCGGAGTCTACAGGGGGCGGAAAACATTCAGTACTTC. Translated: CASSRSLQGAENIQYF.

This clonotype appeared a few times. This chain connects TRBV20-1 to TRBJ2-7; TRBD1 matches 9 bases. CDR3 length: 15 amino acids. Trimming at V came to 6 bases and at J to 0 bases, leaving 9 bases not matched to a gene. CDR1 is DFQATT, CDR2 SNEGSKA, per germline (reference sequence). In nucleotides, the CDR3 is TGCAGTGCGAGCAGCCCGGGACAGGGCTCCTACGAGCAGTACTTC. It encodes CSASSPGQGSYEQYF.

This chain joins TRBV20-1 and TRBJ2-2; D call uncertain. The CDR3 runs 14 residues. Germline values: CDR1 DFQATT, CDR2 SNEGSKA (reference sequence). V shed 0 bases and J shed 3 bases, with 8 bases lying between them. CDR3 in amino acids: CSARDLTHTGELFF. The CDR3 nucleotides are TGCAGTGCTAGAGATTTGACACACACCGGGGAGCTGTTTTTT.

This chain uses TRBV7-9 with TRBJ2-1; D ambiguous. Trimming cost V 3 bases and J 10 bases, with 13 bases left between them. Germline lookup yields CDR1 SEHNR and CDR2 FQNEAQ (reference sequence). This CDR3 has 13 amino acids. The CDR3 sequence is CASSFTVGGEQFF. As DNA, the CDR3 is TGTGCCAGCAGCTTTACGGTTGGTGGCGAGCAGTTCTTC. The complete variable domain, with remaining parts taken from reference TRBV7-9 and TRBJ2-1, reads DTGVSQNPRHKITKRGQNVTFRCDPISEHNRLYWYRQTLGQGPEFLTYFQNEAQLEKSRLLSDRFSAERPKGSFSTLEIQRTEQGDSAMYLCASSFTVGGEQFFGPGTRLTVL.

CDR3: CASSEEGQGNQPQHF. In DNA form, the CDR3 reads TGTGCCAGCAGTGAAGAAGGACAGGGGAATCAGCCCCAGCATTTT. This chain connects TRBV2 to TRBJ1-5; 9 nucleotides agree with TRBD1. The V gene end was trimmed by 1 base and the J gene end by 4 bases; junction bases not matched to a gene: 2. The CDR3 totals 15 residues. Germline CDR1 and CDR2: SNHLY and FYNNEI.

The chain joins TRBV28 to TRBJ2-7; D gene unclear. The V gene lost 9 bases and the J gene lost 6 bases, with 21 bases spanning the gap. The length of the CDR3 is 14 residues. CDR1 is MDHEN and CDR2 is SYDVKM in the germline V gene. The CDR3 reads CASSVATGLGEQYF. For the CDR3, the DNA is TGTGCCAGTTCGGTGGCGACCGGGCTGGGCGAGCAGTACTTC.

This clonotype has just a few counts. The J gene is TRBJ2-3, the V gene TRBV9; a possible D gene is TRBD2 (6 bases). The V and J ends lost 3 bases and 6 bases respectively, with 20 bases between them. The CDR3 has 16 amino acids. CDR1 is SGDLS and CDR2 is YYNGEE in the germline V gene. The CDR3 nucleotides are TGTGCCAGCAGCGAGCATGGGACTTTATCACCGGATACGCAGTATTTT. It codes for CASSEHGTLSPDTQYF. The full variable domain, its missing parts supplied by reference TRBV9 and TRBJ2-3, is DSGVTQTPKHLITATGQRVTLRCSPRSGDLSVYWYQQSLDQGLQFLIQYYNGEERAKGNILERFSAQQFPDLHSELNLSSLELGDSALYFCASSEHGTLSPDTQYFGPGTRLTVL.

This clonotype was seen at least ten times. V usage is TRBV5-1 and J usage is TRBJ2-5, with D perhaps TRBD1 (6 bases). Germline V gene lookup returns CDR1 SGHRS and CDR2 YFSETQ. V shed 0 bases and J shed 2 bases, with 8 bases lying between them. The CDR3 consists of 14 residues. The CDR3: CASSLAQGQETQYF. Here the CDR3 DNA reads TGCGCCAGCAGCTTGGCACAGGGTCAAGAGACCCAGTACTTC.